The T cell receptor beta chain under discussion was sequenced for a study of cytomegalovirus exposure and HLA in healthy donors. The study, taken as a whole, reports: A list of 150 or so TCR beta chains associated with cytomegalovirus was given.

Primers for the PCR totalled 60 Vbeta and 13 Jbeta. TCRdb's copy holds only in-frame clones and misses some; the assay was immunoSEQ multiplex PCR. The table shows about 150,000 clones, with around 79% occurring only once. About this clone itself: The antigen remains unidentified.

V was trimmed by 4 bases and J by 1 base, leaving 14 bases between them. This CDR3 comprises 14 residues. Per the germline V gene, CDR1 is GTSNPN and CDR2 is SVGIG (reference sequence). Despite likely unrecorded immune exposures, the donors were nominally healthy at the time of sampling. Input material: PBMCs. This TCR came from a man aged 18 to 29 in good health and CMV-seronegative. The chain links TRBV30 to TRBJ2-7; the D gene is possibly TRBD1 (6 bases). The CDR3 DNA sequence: TGTGCCTGGAAAACAGGGCCAGGGTCCTACGAGCAGTACTTC. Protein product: CAWKTGPGSYEQYF.